This T cell receptor (beta chain) appears in the sequencing data of a study of T cell responses to AZD1222 COVID-19 vaccine. Overall study: Second-dose intervals near 4 or 12 weeks were combined.

Points from the study as a whole: Receipt of two AZD1222 doses was followed by a rise in Spike-specific TCR breadth and depth. Donors were chiefly white British, with a greater number of females, and clonal diversity was perhaps underestimated.

Assay: immunoSEQ multiplex PCR; the TCRdb copy retains only in-frame clones and omits some. This sample carries roughly 150,000 clones, 70% to 90% of them seen once, and the ten largest clones take around 4.9%. Comments on this clone: Its antigen is as yet unknown.

The sequence was collected from an adult in good health. The sequencing here drew on peripheral blood, taken on day 0 of AZD1222 vaccination.

CDR3 region: CASSFLDTEAFF. The DNA for the CDR3 is TGTGCCAGCAGCTTTCTTGACACTGAAGCTTTCTTT. The genes are TRBV11-2 and TRBJ1-1; D is unclear. The CDR3 runs to 12 residues. V was pared by 3 bases and J by 3 bases, with 5 bases between. Germline V CDR1 and CDR2: SGHAT, FQNNGV.